One and the same sample provided the 9 T cell receptor beta chains below, sequenced in a study of T cells in Graves' hyperthyroidism and ophthalmopathy (dated by TCRdb to the late 2010s). The library was made by multiplex PCR. For sequencing, an Illumina HiSeq 2000 was employed. The TCR beta CDR3 regions were amplified from the RNA transcripts. For the first round of RT-PCR on the TCR CDR3, the HTBI primer set was used together with the Qiagen OneStep RT-PCR kit. The raw public data were reprocessed by TCRdb itself: fastp quality trimming at Q25, MiXCR clonotype calling, in-frame beta chains only. Every entry covers one CDR3 protein and lists the most common genes and DNA from its rows. This sample comprises hundreds of thousands of distinct CDR3 sequences, approximately 14% of them detected only once. Roughly 19% of the sample belongs to the ten largest clones. What was sequenced was blood. Source of these receptors: a woman in her sixties or seventies with Graves' ophthalmopathy.

This clonotype was recorded many times. CDR3 in DNA: TGTGCCAGCAGCTTAACAGGGGCTGGGGCCAACGTCCTGACTTTC. This gives the protein CASSLTGAGANVLTF. V is TRBV7-9 and J is TRBJ2-6; TRBD1 matches at 7 bases. The CDR3 sequence is 15 residues long. Germline assignment: CDR1 SEHNR and CDR2 FQNEAQ (reference sequence). With 2 bases clipped from V and 2 bases from J, the junction kept 0 bases outside the gene matches.

This clonotype has at least ten counts. V is TRBV28 and J is TRBJ2-7, with 7 bases aligning to TRBD1. This CDR3 contains 15 residues. Trimming cost V 6 bases and J 0 bases; bases outside gene matches: 8. The germline gives CDR1 MDHEN, CDR2 SYDVKM. DNA for the CDR3: TGTGCCAGCAGATACGGACAGGCCAGCTCCTACGAGCAGTACTTC. Protein: CASRYGQASSYEQYF.

The chain links TRBV19 to TRBJ2-1; 10 bases fit TRBD1. V trimming: 9 bases; J trimming: 9 bases; junction bases outside the gene matches: 11. Germline V lookup: CDR1 LNHDA, CDR2 SQIVND (reference sequence). This CDR3 has 14 residues. The CDR3 DNA reads TGTGCCAGCCTAGGGGGGACAGGGGTGGGTGAGCAGTTCTTC. The encoded protein is CASLGGTGVGEQFF. Supplemented by reference TRBV19 and TRBJ2-1, the full variable domain reads DGGITQSPKYLFRKEGQNVTLSCEQNLNHDAMYWYRQDPGQGLRLIYYSQIVNDFQKGDIAEGYSVSREKKESFPLTVTSAQKNPTAFYLCASLGGTGVGEQFFGPGTRLTVL.

This clonotype was picked up many times. V usage is TRBV2 and J usage is TRBJ2-7, with D uncertain. Per germline, CDR1 SNHLY and CDR2 FYNNEI. Deletions cut 7 bases from V and 2 bases from J, with 15 bases between. The CDR3 has 14 residues. The CDR3: CASMLWKGTYEQYF. In nucleotides, the CDR3 is TGTGCCAGCATGCTGTGGAAGGGCACCTACGAGCAGTACTTC.

There are a few counts of this clonotype. The rearrangement links TRBV5-1 to TRBJ2-4, with TRBD1 matching over 8 bases. CDR3 size: 16 residues. CDR1 and CDR2 from the germline V gene are SGHRS and YFSETQ. With V trimmed by 4 bases and J by 8 bases, 14 bases remained unmatched. The CDR3 nucleotides read TGCGCCAGCAGCCAGAAGACAGGGGCCCAAGTGGACATTCAGTACTTC. Its translation is CASSQKTGAQVDIQYF.

The chain joins TRBV20-1 to TRBJ1-5; D remains unclear. Deletions cut 2 bases from V and 0 bases from J, with 5 bases between. The CDR3 is made up of 13 amino acids. The germline gives CDR1 DFQATT, CDR2 SNEGSKA (reference sequence). The CDR3 bases are TGCAGTGCTAGACAGGATAGCAATCAGCCCCAGCATTTT. It yields the protein CSARQDSNQPQHF.

The rearrangement links TRBV5-1 to TRBJ2-2, with a weak D call TRBD2 (5 bases). This CDR3 has 14 amino acids. Looked up from germline, CDR1 is SGHRS and CDR2 is YFSETQ. V shed 6 bases and J shed 6 bases, with 15 bases lying between them. The CDR3 region is CASNAGVEAGELFF. The DNA of the CDR3 is TGCGCCAGCAACGCCGGGGTGGAGGCCGGGGAGCTGTTTTTT. The entire variable domain, with the rest obtained from reference TRBV5-1 and TRBJ2-2, is as follows: KAGVTQTPRYLIKTRGQQVTLSCSPISGHRSVSWYQQTPGQGLQFLFEYFSETQRNKGNFPGRFSGRQFSNSRSEMNVSTLELGDSALYLCASNAGVEAGELFFGEGSRLTVL.

The J gene is TRBJ2-7, the V gene TRBV6-2 or TRBV6-3, with 8 bases identical to TRBD1. In germline, CDR1 is MNHEY, CDR2 SVGEGT. Unmatched junction bases numbered 3, after V lost 8 bases and J lost 6 bases. CDR3 length: 11 residues. CDR3 protein: CASQTGGEQYF. In DNA form, the CDR3 reads TGTGCCAGCCAAACAGGGGGCGAGCAGTACTTC.

V and J are TRBV6-2 or TRBV6-3 and TRBJ2-3; 9 nucleotides line up with TRBD1. This CDR3 has 15 residues. Germline assignment: CDR1 MNHEY and CDR2 SVGEGT. Trimming removed 4 bases from V and 6 bases from J; junction bases left unmatched: 8. The CDR3 loop is CASSSTGQGGDTQYF. DNA of the CDR3: TGTGCCAGCAGTTCCACGGGACAGGGCGGCGATACGCAGTATTTT.